This T cell receptor (beta chain) derives from a study of cytomegalovirus exposure and HLA in healthy donors. V lost 0 bases, J lost 6 bases, and 6 bases stayed unmatched. Looked up from germline, CDR1 is SGHNT and CDR2 is YYREEE (reference sequence). This CDR3 comprises 15 residues. The PCR used 60 Vbeta and 13 Jbeta primers. TCRdb keeps only in-frame clones here, not all; method: immunoSEQ multiplex PCR. In the table there are fewer than 150,000 clones, around 70% of which are singletons. With respect to this clone: The antigen is not known.

Findings of the study overall: An Asian-associated ancestry cluster reportedly showed fewer N-insertions than the approximately 660-donor mean in a later analysis. TCR sequences were mostly rare, though some public TCRs occurred in many donors.

The receptor's source is a woman aged 40 to 55 in good health and CMV-seropositive. This sequence joins TRBV5-4 and TRBJ1-1; TRBD1 agrees at 9 bases. The source material was PBMCs. The CDR3 DNA reads as TGTGCCAGCAGCTTGGGAACAGGGGGCAGCGCTGAAGCTTTCTTT. It yields the protein CASSLGTGGSAEAFF.